This T cell receptor (beta chain) was captured by sequencing in a study of blood T cell repertoires in COVID-19. Across the whole study: PBMCs, B-cell-depleted T cells, or T cells provided the cDNA or gDNA that made up the material.

Methods used by the authors: By means of reference gene primer amplification, nucleated cell counts were estimated. Sequencing used immunoSEQ multiplex PCR; TCRdb keeps in-frame clones, though not all of them. V, J and clone size are those of that table, while D and trimming were read from the DNA. The sample has 150,000 to 200,000 clones; around 90% are singletons. The germline gives CDR1 LNHDA, CDR2 SQIVND (reference sequence). This CDR3 has 15 amino acids. The J segment lost 7 bases and the V segment lost 6 bases, leaving 11 bases of the junction unmatched. Residents of about two dozen US areas, aged about 18 to 95 years, made up the participants.

The sequencing sample was made of PBMCs or T cells enriched from blood (not recorded which). The TCR originated in a woman aged 30 to 39 who had recovered from COVID-19. This chain links TRBV19 with TRBJ2-2, with 7 bases identical to TRBD1. The CDR3 DNA follows: TGTGCCAGTAGCTTCCTACAGGGGCCTGGCGGGGAGCTGTTTTTT. Translating gives CASSFLQGPGGELFF.